This entry lists 25 T cell receptor delta chains sequenced from one sample in a study of γδ T cells in repeated Plasmodium falciparum infection. Gammadelta T cells were flow-sorted from PBMC into Vgamma9/Vdelta2+ and Vdelta2-negative populations for bulk analysis. TCRdb re-analyzed the multiplex PCR reads via CATT. The table shows 50,000 to 65,000 delta-chain clones, with around 1.8% occurring only once. The source material was gamma-delta T cells from blood. These TCRs come from a pool of human donors (malaria-infected and uninfected, not separated).

In this sample, this clone turned up a few times. TCRdb's protein for this DNA is that of a much larger clone and differs from the translation at residue 11, likely a read error; the protein shown is the DNA translation. This chain links TRDV1 with TRDJ1; 13 nucleotides line up with TRDD3. TCRdb leaves out the J gene; it was filled in here by matching the DNA to germline. The ends lost 4 bases at V and 1 base at J; junction bases unmatched: 24. Germline V gives CDR1 TSWWSYY, CDR2 QGS. The CDR3 is 23 residues long. The chain's CDR3 is CALGVPSPTFSRLGDTSTDKLIF. The CDR3 bases are TGTGCTCTTGGGGTCCCTAGTCCGACTTTTTCTCGACTGGGGGATACGTCCACCGATAAACTCATCTTT.

In regard to this clone: Translating this DNA gives a protein that differs at residue 14 from the TCRdb one, which belongs to a much larger clone; a read error is likely, and the protein shown is this translation. This chain uses TRDV1 with TRDJ1; the match to TRDD3 covers 8 bases. The CDR3 contains 20 residues. Trimming removed 1 base from V and 5 bases from J; junction bases left unmatched: 21. Germline CDR1 TSWWSYY, CDR2 QGS. CDR3 sequence reads: CALGEPYPNLYWGVRDKLIF. The CDR3 bases are TGTGCTCTTGGGGAACCCTACCCAAACCTCTACTGGGGGGTACGAGATAAACTCATCTTT.

Many counts were recorded for this clone. This DNA's translation and the protein TCRdb lists, from a much larger clone, do not match at residue 16, likely due to a read error; the protein shown is translated from the DNA. The chain combines TRDV1 with TRDJ1; 13 positions match TRDD3. CDR1 TSWWSYY and CDR2 QGS come from the germline V gene. The junction had 17 bases not matched to a gene; V was cut back by 0 bases and J by 1 base. There are 22 residues in the CDR3. Written as DNA, the CDR3 is TGTGCTCTTGGGGAACTGGGATCAAGTCGTACTGGGGGATACGTCGGCACCGATAAACTCATCTTT. It specifies CALGELGSSRTGGYVGTDKLIF.

This clone was picked up a small number of times. A read error is the likely source, as a far larger clone sits one nucleotide away. This sample includes further DNA sequences coding for the same CDR3. The CDR3 reads CALGECHLDRGGYGYTDKLIF. The DNA of the CDR3 is TGTGCCCTTGGGGAATGCCACCTAGACCGCGGGGGATACGGGTACACCGATAAACTCATCTTT. The chain has TRDV1 and TRDJ1, with 10 positions matching TRDD3. There are 21 residues in the CDR3. CDR1 and CDR2 from the germline V gene are TSWWSYY and QGS.

Turning to this clone: This likely stems from a read error, as it lies one base from a far larger clone. Other DNA sequences in the same sample also yield this CDR3. The genes are TRDV2 and TRDJ1, with TRDD3 as a possible D gene (7 bases). The J gene, not given by TCRdb, was assigned here from a germline match of the nucleotide sequence. Germline CDR1 and CDR2: GEAIGNYY and EKD. The length of the CDR3 is 18 residues. CDR3 nucleotide sequence: TGCGCCTCCAACCTCCTACTTGGGGGACCCTTGAACACCGATAAACTCATCTTT. It codes for CASNLLLGGPLNTDKLIF.

In the case of this clone: Only one base separates this from a far larger clonotype, so it likely reflects a read error. This sample includes further DNA sequences coding for the same CDR3. The CDR3, as DNA: TGTGCCCCCTCGGTGTTCCGCGCCAGCCAGCGTACTGGGGGATACCCCCTCTCCTGGGACACCCGACAGATGTTTTTC. Residues: CAPSVFRASQRTGGYPLSWDTRQMFF. The V gene is TRDV3, the J gene TRDJ3; 12 nucleotides align to TRDD3. This CDR3 has 26 residues. In germline, CDR1 is TVYSNPD, CDR2 GDNSRS (reference sequence). V shed 5 bases and J 0 bases; nucleotides not matched to a gene: 32.

Comments on this clone: TCRdb has a much larger clone's protein, which differs at residue 5 from the translation of this DNA, likely because of a read error; what is shown is the protein translated from the DNA. V gene TRDV2 combines with J gene TRDJ1; TRDD2 matches at 7 bases. The J gene, not given by TCRdb, was assigned here from a germline match of the nucleotide sequence. Germline CDR1 reads GEAIGNYY; CDR2 reads EKD. The CDR3 extends over 19 amino acids. Trimming at V came to 4 bases and at J to 0 bases, leaving 19 bases not matched to a gene. The CDR3 reads CACDDPAFLDCGYTDKLIF. In DNA, the CDR3 is TGTGCCTGTGATGATCCCGCCTTCCTTGACTGCGGGTACACCGATAAACTCATCTTT.

Ten or more counts support this clone. TCRdb's protein, taken from a much larger clone, differs from this DNA's translation at residue 5, likely owing to a read error; the protein displayed comes from the DNA. The V gene is TRDV1, the J gene TRDJ3, with D uncertain. The V end was cut by 5 bases, the J end by 2 bases, with 13 bases between. CDR1 is TSWWSYY, CDR2 QGS, per germline. CDR3 length equals 17 residues. CDR3 in DNA: TGTGCTCTTGGGATAAACCACAGGCCCTGGGACACCCGACAGATGTTTTTC. Translating it yields CALGINHRPWDTRQMFF.

Of note for this clone: The protein that TCRdb holds for this DNA derives from a much larger clone and differs from the translated DNA at residue 4, which likely indicates a read error; the protein shown here is translated from the DNA. The chain employs TRDV1 and TRDJ1, with 10 bases lining up with TRDD3. As TCRdb names no J gene, one was assigned here on the basis of a DNA match to germline. J gave up 7 bases and V 7 bases, and 30 bases lay outside the gene matches. This CDR3 has 21 residues. Germline V CDR1 and CDR2: TSWWSYY, QGS. DNA for the CDR3: TGTGCTCTTGAGGCGCGTTCCCCTGTTTGGGGCAGGGAACTGGGGGATCTTAAACTCATCTTT. Encoded protein: CALEARSPVWGRELGDLKLIF.

This clone was detected only a few times. TCRdb's protein, taken from a much larger clone, differs from this DNA's translation at residue 19, likely owing to a read error; the protein displayed comes from the DNA. The chain links TRDV1 to TRDJ1; 8 nucleotides agree with TRDD3. TCRdb records no J gene; here it was assigned by comparing the DNA to germline. This CDR3 region has 27 residues. V dropped 1 base and J dropped 0; count of bases not matched to a gene: 37. The germline CDR1 and CDR2 sequences are TSWWSYY and QGS. Here the CDR3 DNA reads TGTGCTCTTGGGGAACCTTACCTCCCTCGTTGCTACAGCGGGATCTGTACTGGGGGCACTAACACCGATAAACTCATCTTT. Protein product: CALGEPYLPRCYSGICTGGTNTDKLIF.

A word on this clone: A read error likely explains why the TCRdb protein, taken from a much larger clone, differs from this DNA's translation at residue 14; the protein shown is translated from the DNA. The chain has TRDV1 and TRDJ1; 10 positions match TRDD3. V lost 3 bases and J lost 3; bases outside the gene matches: 16. Germline loops: CDR1 TSWWSYY, CDR2 QGS. The CDR3 contains 19 residues. CDR3 sequence: CALGESPRTGGCNPDKLIF. DNA for the CDR3: TGTGCTCTTGGGGAGAGTCCTCGTACTGGGGGATGTAACCCCGATAAACTCATCTTT.

This clone was observed many times. This DNA translates differently at residue 13 from the TCRdb protein, which is that of a much larger clone; a read error is likely, and the protein shown is the DNA's own translation. The sample holds other DNA sequences that translate to the same CDR3. This rearrangement joins TRDV1 to TRDJ1; the match to TRDD3 covers 11 bases. TCRdb records no J gene; here it was assigned by comparing the DNA to germline. J was trimmed by 0 bases and V by 6 bases; bases with no gene match: 21. The CDR3 runs to 21 residues. In germline, CDR1 is TSWWSYY, CDR2 QGS. CDR3 protein: CALGGTWGIQNHFLYTDKLIF. CDR3 sequence (DNA): TGTGCTCTTGGTGGAACCTGGGGGATACAAAACCATTTTTTATACACCGATAAACTCATCTTT.

This clone was recorded a few times. The translation of this DNA and the TCRdb protein of a much larger clone differ at residue 20, probably owing to a read error; the protein shown here is translated from the DNA. The chain links TRDV1 to TRDJ1, with 12 bases aligning to TRDD3. The ends lost 1 base at V and 3 bases at J; junction bases unmatched: 30. The germline V gene has CDR1 TSWWSYY and CDR2 QGS. The CDR3 has 25 residues. For the CDR3, the DNA is TGTGCTCTTGGGGAACAGGGCAATCCTACGAACAAAGTCTGGGGGATACGATGGCCCCCCGATAAACTCATCTTT. It specifies CALGEQGNPTNKVWGIRWPPDKLIF.

As concerns this clone: The TCRdb protein comes from a much larger clone and disagrees with this DNA's translation at residue 8, likely due to a read error; the protein given here is derived from the DNA. The V gene went uncalled, while the J gene is TRDJ1; the DNA was not compared with TRDD3, the D call given in the table. This CDR3 is built from 19 residues. The chain's CDR3 is CALGNSGCWGTEYTDKLIF. In nucleotides, the CDR3 is TGTGCTCTTGGGAATTCTGGGTGCTGGGGGACAGAATACACAGATAAACTCATCTTT.

This clone was counted at least ten times. TCRdb has a much larger clone's protein, which differs at residue 6 from the translation of this DNA, likely because of a read error; what is shown is the protein translated from the DNA. The chain carries TRDV1 and TRDJ1; 10 bases are a match to TRDD3. In germline, CDR1 is TSWWSYY, CDR2 QGS. Trimming cost V 2 bases and J 8 bases; bases outside gene matches: 23. The CDR3 totals 20 residues. CDR3 DNA: TGTGCTCTTGGGGAAAGTTCCTGCGGCCTTCTCCTGTGGGGGATACAGAAACTCATCTTT. Translation gives CALGESSCGLLLWGIQKLIF.

In this sample, this clone turned up many times. TCRdb's listed protein matches a much larger clone and diverges from this DNA's translation at residue 5, likely through a read error; the protein shown comes from the DNA. The rearrangement links TRDV1 to TRDJ1; D unclear. The CDR3 has 15 residues. The germline V gene has CDR1 TSWWSYY and CDR2 QGS. Trimming stripped 4 bases from V and 2 bases from J, with 14 bases between. The CDR3 DNA sequence: TGTGCTCTTGGGGGAACTATGTTTAGAACCGATAAACTCATCTTT. It is translated as CALGGTMFRTDKLIF.

This clone showed up many times. This likely traces to a read error, being one base from a far larger clone. Other DNA sequences in this specimen translate into the identical CDR3. J is TRDJ1 and V is TRDV2; 11 nucleotides agree with TRDD3. Unmatched junction bases numbered 6, after V lost 1 base and J lost 3 bases. The germline V gene has CDR1 GEAIGNYY and CDR2 EKD. This CDR3 has 16 amino acids. CDR3 amino acids: CACDTVGGYASDKLIF. Written as DNA, the CDR3 is TGTGCCTGTGACACAGTTGGGGGATACGCATCCGATAAACTCATCTTT.

This clone was counted at least ten times. The protein held in TCRdb is that of a much larger clone and does not match this DNA's translation at residue 13, likely because of a read error; the protein shown is translated from the DNA. Distinct nucleotide sequences in the sample also encode this CDR3. This chain links TRDV3 with TRDJ1; a possible D gene is TRDD2 (6 bases). V gave up 2 bases and J gave up 1 base, with 35 bases separating them. The CDR3 is 21 amino acids. The germline V gene has CDR1 TVYSNPD and CDR2 GDNSRS (reference sequence). The CDR3 loop is CAFVGPSPILESSGATDKLIF. The CDR3 nucleotides are TGTGCCTTTGTGGGACCTTCCCCAATCCTCGAATCATCCGGAGCCACCGATAAACTCATCTTT.

A few counts support this clone. The genes are TRDV2 and TRDJ1, with 8 bases that match TRDD3. J gave up 0 bases and V 5 bases, and 19 bases lay outside the gene matches. The length of the CDR3 is 19 residues. Germline loops: CDR1 GEAIGNYY, CDR2 EKD. CDR3: CACVSVLGILWAYTDKLIF. Here the CDR3 DNA reads TGTGCCTGTGTATCCGTACTGGGGATACTTTGGGCTTACACCGATAAACTCATCTTT.

This clone was found a few times. TCRdb's protein, taken from a much larger clone, differs from this DNA's translation at residue 18, likely owing to a read error; the protein displayed comes from the DNA. V gene TRDV1 combines with J gene TRDJ1; the match to TRDD3 covers 10 bases. Germline lookup yields CDR1 TSWWSYY and CDR2 QGS. CDR3 length: 22 amino acids. CDR3 protein: CALGELSYNVLLGDAYTNKLIF. CDR3 nucleotide sequence: TGTGCTCTTGGGGAACTAAGCTACAACGTCTTACTGGGGGATGCTTACACCAATAAACTCATCTTT.

This clone was seen more than once but under ten times. This DNA's translation and the protein TCRdb lists, from a much larger clone, do not match at residue 9, likely due to a read error; the protein shown is translated from the DNA. The chain employs TRDV1 and TRDJ1, with a weak D call TRDD3 (6 bases). The CDR3 loop spans 22 amino acids. Germline V CDR1 and CDR2: TSWWSYY, QGS. Trimming shortened V by 1 base and J by 0 bases, and 30 bases separated the two germline ends. CDR3 in amino acids: CALGEPSSHSDWVRLYTDKLIF. The CDR3 DNA is TGTGCTCTTGGGGAACCTTCTTCCCACAGTGACTGGGTCCGACTGTACACCGATAAACTCATCTTT.

As to this clone: The protein that TCRdb holds for this DNA derives from a much larger clone and differs from the translated DNA at residue 6, which likely indicates a read error; the protein shown here is translated from the DNA. This chain uses TRDV3 with TRDJ1, with 12 bases that match TRDD3. Germline V gene sequence: CDR1 TVYSNPD, CDR2 GDNSRS (reference sequence). CDR3 length: 16 residues. V gave up 4 bases and J gave up 3 bases; unmatched junction bases: 12. CDR3 loop: CASGPHWGIQPDKLIF. For the CDR3, the DNA is TGTGCCTCGGGGCCACACTGGGGGATACAACCCGATAAACTCATCTTT.

A word on this clone: TCRdb's entry gives the protein of a much larger clone, which mismatches this DNA's translation at residue 8, likely from a read error; the protein reported here is translated from the DNA. DNA for the CDR3: TGTGCTCTTGGGGAACTCTTTCTTACGAGGACCCTAAACTGGGGGATAGACACCGATAAACTCATCTTT. This encodes CALGELFLTRTLNWGIDTDKLIF. The rearrangement uses TRDV1 and TRDJ1; TRDD3 agrees at 11 bases. TCRdb records no J gene; here it was assigned by comparing the DNA to germline. This CDR3 has 23 residues. The germline CDR1 and CDR2 sequences are TSWWSYY and QGS. The V and J ends lost 0 bases and 0 bases, in that order; junction bases with no gene match: 21.

About this clone itself: The mismatch at residue 20 between this DNA's translation and the TCRdb protein of a much larger clone likely reflects a read error; the protein shown is translated from the DNA. The V and J genes are TRDV1 and TRDJ1, with D perhaps TRDD3 (6 bases). The CDR3 extends over 21 amino acids. CDR1 is TSWWSYY and CDR2 is QGS in the germline V gene. The CDR3 region is CALGEPVLTPPWGPYTDKLTF. Here the CDR3 DNA reads TGTGCTCTTGGGGAACCGGTCCTAACACCCCCCTGGGGACCTTACACCGATAAACTCACCTTT.

In its sample, this clone was seen a few times. This likely traces to a read error, being one base from a far larger clone. Other DNA sequences of this sample code for an identical CDR3. The V and J genes are TRDV1 and TRDJ1, with D unclear. The J gene, missing from TCRdb, was assigned here through DNA to germline matching. CDR3 length equals 27 residues. CDR1 and CDR2 (germline): TSWWSYY, QGS. Deletions cut 2 bases from V and 0 bases from J, with 46 bases between. The CDR3 here is CALGEISIFFVRGQTWSGSRHTDKLIF. Here the CDR3 DNA reads TGTGCTCTTGGGGAAATATCGATCTTCTTCGTCCGTGGTCAGACCTGGTCCGGTTCGAGACACACCGATAAACTCATCTTT.